A single sample is the source of the 17 T cell receptor beta chains below, sequenced in a study of T cell repertoires in cytomegalovirus infection. MiXCR was run by TCRdb on the reads, yielding one entry per CDR3 protein. This sample yields approximately 500,000 distinct CDR3 sequences, of which about 15% are seen a single time; more than 20% belongs to the top ten. Input material: CD8+ T cells from PBMCs. These receptor sequences come from a human donor in good health (CMV status not recorded). Some clones in this sample may be carry-over from other donors' samples.

This clonotype was observed many times. The chain links TRBV7-3 to TRBJ2-3, with 7 bases identical to TRBD2. CDR1 and CDR2 (germline): SGHTA, FQGTGA. The J segment lost 5 bases and the V segment lost 0 bases, leaving 11 bases of the junction unmatched. The CDR3 is made up of 17 amino acids. CDR3 bases: TGTGCCAGCAGCTTAACGGGTGGGAGGGCCAGTTTAGATACGCAGTATTTT. Amino acid sequence: CASSLTGGRASLDTQYF.

This chain joins TRBV20-1 and TRBJ1-5, with D maybe TRBD1 (5 bases). CDR3 size: 14 residues. V was cut by 5 bases and J by 1 base, with 12 bases left in between. Germline loops: CDR1 DFQATT, CDR2 SNEGSKA (reference sequence). For the CDR3, the DNA is TGCAGTGCTCCCCAGGGTCCGAGCAATCAGCCCCAGCATTTT. Its translation is CSAPQGPSNQPQHF.

This clonotype showed up many times. The V and J genes are TRBV2 and TRBJ2-7; 10 nucleotides agree with TRBD2. This CDR3 spans 15 amino acids. In germline, CDR1 is SNHLY, CDR2 FYNNEI. V trimming: 4 bases; J trimming: 1 base; junction bases outside the gene matches: 4. The CDR3 protein is CASSAGLAASYEQYF. The CDR3 coding sequence is TGTGCCAGCAGTGCCGGACTAGCGGCTTCCTACGAGCAGTACTTC.

A few counts support this clonotype. This chain connects TRBV7-9 to TRBJ2-3; 10 nucleotides line up with TRBD2. The trim removed 0 bases at V and 2 bases at J, leaving 2 bases unmatched. The CDR3 is 16 amino acids. Germline CDR1 SEHNR, CDR2 FQNEAQ (reference sequence). Written as DNA, the CDR3 is TGTGCCAGCAGCTTAGCGACTAGCGGGCCCACAGATACGCAGTATTTT. Translation: CASSLATSGPTDTQYF. Supplemented by reference TRBV7-9 and TRBJ2-3, the full variable domain reads DTGVSQNPRHKITKRGQNVTFRCDPISEHNRLYWYRQTLGQGPEFLTYFQNEAQLEKSRLLSDRFSAERPKGSFSTLEIQRTEQGDSAMYLCASSLATSGPTDTQYFGPGTRLTVL.

In its sample, this clonotype was seen a few times. The chain couples TRBV5-4 to TRBJ2-3; the match to TRBD1 covers 10 bases. The CDR3 is 15 residues long. V gave up 4 bases and J gave up 2 bases; unmatched junction bases: 4. Germline V lookup: CDR1 SGHNT, CDR2 YYREEE (reference sequence). The CDR3: CASSLGQGNTDTQYF. DNA for the CDR3: TGTGCCAGCAGCCTGGGACAGGGGAACACAGATACGCAGTATTTT.

The chain joins TRBV24-1 to TRBJ1-2; D possibly corresponds to TRBD1 (5 bases). The V and J ends lost 0 bases and 4 bases respectively, with 11 bases between them. Germline V gene data show CDR1 as KGHDR and CDR2 as SFDVKD. This CDR3 contains 15 residues. CDR3 in amino acids: CATSDLRGESYGYTF. DNA for the CDR3: TGTGCCACCAGTGATTTGAGGGGCGAGAGCTATGGCTACACCTTC.

This clonotype was found a few times. The chain recombines TRBV4-1 with TRBJ1-3; no clear D. With 4 bases removed from V and 3 bases from J, the gap between germline ends came to 10 bases. CDR3 length: 14 amino acids. The germline gives CDR1 MGHRA, CDR2 YSYEKL. CDR3 sequence reads: CASSPSGVGNTIYF. The DNA for the CDR3 is TGCGCCAGCAGCCCCTCTGGGGTTGGAAACACCATATATTTT.

The gene calls are TRBV6-5 and TRBJ2-1; the D gene is possibly TRBD1 (5 bases). Germline CDR1 and CDR2: MNHEY and SVGAGI. V was shortened by 0 bases and J by 3 bases, with 6 bases between the two germline ends. The CDR3 extends over 14 amino acids. CDR3 nucleotides: TGTGCCAGCAGTTACTCGCAGGGCTACAATGAGCAGTTCTTC. This translates into CASSYSQGYNEQFF.

The gene calls are TRBV11-2 and TRBJ2-7; no definite D call. Germline V gene data show CDR1 as SGHAT and CDR2 as FQNNGV. The CDR3 has 15 residues. V shed 1 base and J shed 3 bases, with 13 bases lying between them. CDR3 sequence (DNA): TGTGCCAGCAGCTTAGGAAGCGTGACGGGCTACGAGCAGTACTTC. Translation: CASSLGSVTGYEQYF.

This clonotype was seen ten or more times. The V gene is TRBV7-6, the J gene TRBJ1-6; possibly TRBD1 for D (5 bases). V shed 4 bases and J shed 6 bases, with 10 bases lying between them. From germline, CDR1 is SGHVS and CDR2 FNYEAQ. The CDR3 is made up of 14 amino acids. The chain's CDR3 is CASSSRQLNSPLHF. The CDR3 DNA follows: TGTGCCAGCAGCTCCCGACAGCTTAATTCACCCCTCCACTTT.

This clonotype was found many times. This chain joins TRBV7-9 and TRBJ1-1; no reliable D call. The CDR3 extends over 14 amino acids. Germline V gene lookup returns CDR1 SEHNR and CDR2 FQNEAQ (reference sequence). Trimming took 5 bases from V and 1 from J, leaving 11 bases between them. Here the CDR3 DNA reads TGTGCCAGCAGCCTTAACCCCTCGAACACTGAAGCTTTCTTT. As protein: CASSLNPSNTEAFF.

This clonotype occurred a few times. The V and J genes are TRBV10-3 and TRBJ1-2; TRBD1 agrees at 9 bases. CDR1 ENHRY and CDR2 SYGVKD come from the germline V gene. V gave up 3 bases and J gave up 3 bases; unmatched junction bases: 11. CDR3 length: 17 residues. This CDR3 is CAISDGGQGTTHYGYTF. Written as DNA, the CDR3 is TGTGCCATCAGTGACGGGGGACAGGGAACCACTCACTATGGCTACACCTTC.

J is TRBJ1-4 and V is TRBV25-1; 7 nucleotides agree with TRBD1. V was pared by 8 bases and J by 8 bases, with 11 bases of the junction left unmatched. CDR3 length: 14 amino acids. The germline gives CDR1 MGHDK, CDR2 SYGVNS. CDR3 amino acids: CASAPGTAQEKLFF. The DNA for the CDR3 is TGTGCCAGCGCGCCCGGGACAGCTCAAGAAAAACTGTTTTTT.

This clonotype was seen at least ten times. V usage is TRBV7-8 and J usage is TRBJ2-7; D possibly corresponds to TRBD2 (7 bases). The CDR3 extends over 13 amino acids. The germline gives CDR1 SGHVS, CDR2 FQNEAQ. The germline V and J ends were trimmed by 5 bases and 3 bases, with 11 bases remaining between them. CDR3 bases: TGTGCCAGCAGCCAGGGGAGGGTCTACGAGCAGTACTTC. As protein: CASSQGRVYEQYF. The complete variable domain, with remaining parts taken from reference TRBV7-8 and TRBJ2-7, reads GAGVSQSPRYKVAKRGQDVALRCDPISGHVSLFWYQQALGQGPEFLTYFQNEAQLDKSGLPSDRFFAERPEGSVSTLKIQRTQQEDSAVYLCASSQGRVYEQYFGPGTRLTVT.

This clonotype was counted many times. CDR3 amino acids: CASSGRQGPSYNEQFF. The CDR3 region has the DNA TGTGCCAGCAGCGGGAGACAGGGTCCCTCCTACAATGAGCAGTTCTTC. This rearrangement joins TRBV7-9 to TRBJ2-1, with 7 bases lining up with TRBD1. CDR3 length equals 16 residues. Germline assignment: CDR1 SEHNR and CDR2 FQNEAQ (reference sequence). J lost 0 bases, V lost 5 bases, and 7 bases had no gene match.

The chain has TRBV6-1 and TRBJ1-2, with TRBD1 as a possible D gene (5 bases). Trimming pared 7 bases from V and 4 bases from J, leaving 19 bases between. The CDR3 is 15 amino acids. Per the germline V gene, CDR1 is MNHNS and CDR2 is SASEGT. The CDR3 sequence is CASIEGAGIGYGYTF. CDR3 DNA sequence: TGTGCCAGCATAGAAGGCGCAGGGATCGGCTATGGCTACACCTTC.

This clonotype came up many times. V usage is TRBV11-2 and J usage is TRBJ2-5, with D unresolved. Between the trimmed V and J ends, which lost 6 bases and 3 bases, there was a span of 14 bases. The germline V gene has CDR1 SGHAT and CDR2 FQNNGV. This CDR3 spans 14 amino acids. CDR3 nucleotide sequence: TGTGCCAGCAGTTACCGTCAAAGAGAAGAGACCCAGTACTTC. Protein: CASSYRQREETQYF.